This T cell receptor (beta chain) was identified in a study of control samples from healthy donors and cancer patients. This clone turned up a few times. Profiling relied on immunoSEQ multiplex PCR, and the TCRdb table lists in-frame clones only, not all of them. The repertoire includes approximately 90,000 clones, 65% to 85% of them detected once, and around 40% sits in the top ten. The CDR3 consists of 15 residues. Germline V gene lookup returns CDR1 SEHNR and CDR2 FQNEAQ (reference sequence). V shed 5 bases and J shed 0 bases, with 12 bases lying between them. What was sequenced was PBMCs. The source is a man between 70 and 80 years old with lung cancer. The chain employs TRBV7-9 and TRBJ2-3, with a possible D match to TRBD2 (5 bases). This CDR3 reads CASSRAAGSTDTQYF. CDR3 bases: TGTGCCAGCAGCAGGGCGGCGGGCAGCACAGATACGCAGTATTTT. Full variable domain (outside the CDR3, taken from reference TRBV7-9 and TRBJ2-3): DTGVSQNPRHKITKRGQNVTFRCDPISEHNRLYWYRQTLGQGPEFLTYFQNEAQLEKSRLLSDRFSAERPKGSFSTLEIQRTEQGDSAMYLCASSRAAGSTDTQYFGPGTRLTVL.